This entry lists 12 T cell receptor beta chains sequenced from one sample in a study of response to subunit inactivated influenza vaccine. TCRdb re-called the RT-PCR reads with MiXCR, one entry per CDR3 protein. The sample lists about 650,000 distinct CDR3 sequences; approximately 14% were seen once. Sequencing used PBMCs from blood, obtained roughly 12 days after vaccination. These receptors were collected from a middle-aged man who received an inactivated influenza vaccine.

There are a few counts of this clonotype. This chain uses TRBV12-3 or TRBV12-4 with TRBJ2-3, with D perhaps TRBD1 or TRBD2 (6 bases each). This CDR3 comprises 12 residues. With 10 bases removed from V and 6 bases from J, the gap between germline ends came to 14 bases. This CDR3 is CANEGGPDTQYF. In DNA form, the CDR3 reads TGTGCCAACGAAGGGGGGCCGGATACGCAGTATTTT.

There are a few counts of this clonotype. DNA of the CDR3: TGTGCCAGCAGTTACGGTCGGGAGCCCCTCCACTTT. This codes for CASSYGREPLHF. The gene calls are TRBV6-6 and TRBJ1-6; D unclear. Deletions cut 2 bases from V and 13 bases from J, with 9 bases between. Germline CDR1 reads MNHNY; CDR2 reads SVGAGI (reference sequence). The CDR3 loop spans 12 amino acids.

This clonotype has at least ten counts. The rearrangement uses TRBV12-3 or TRBV12-4 and TRBJ1-5, with 8 bases that match TRBD1. The CDR3 runs 14 residues. With 6 bases clipped from V and 4 bases from J, the junction kept 5 bases outside the gene matches. CDR3 in amino acids: CASRSGGRNQPQHF. In DNA, the CDR3 is TGTGCCAGCAGATCAGGGGGCAGGAATCAGCCCCAGCATTTT.

This clonotype was recorded at least ten times. The V and J genes are TRBV4-2 and TRBJ1-4, with D unclear. The germline V and J ends were trimmed by 2 bases and 7 bases, with 5 bases remaining between them. Germline V gene lookup returns CDR1 LGHNA and CDR2 YNFKEQ. The CDR3 length is 12 residues. The CDR3 sequence: CASSQTAEKLFF. In DNA form, the CDR3 reads TGTGCCAGCAGCCAAACAGCTGAAAAACTGTTTTTT.

The V gene is TRBV27, the J gene TRBJ2-1; no firm D call. CDR1 and CDR2 (germline): MNHEY, SMNVEV (reference sequence). The CDR3 is made up of 14 amino acids. With 5 bases removed from V and 1 base from J, the gap between germline ends came to 9 bases. The CDR3 loop is CASSGFSSYNEQFF. The CDR3 DNA is TGTGCCAGCAGTGGTTTTAGTTCCTACAATGAGCAGTTCTTC.

This clonotype was found a few times. This chain uses TRBV2 with TRBJ2-3; a possible D gene is TRBD2 (5 bases). The V end was cut by 3 bases, the J end by 2 bases, with 9 bases between. Germline V gene sequence: CDR1 SNHLY, CDR2 FYNNEI. This CDR3 has 14 residues. CDR3 in DNA: TGTGCCAGCAGTGAGAGGGTTTCCACAGATACGCAGTATTTT. Amino acid sequence: CASSERVSTDTQYF.

This clonotype was detected ten times or more. J is TRBJ2-7 and V is TRBV5-1; TRBD1 matches at 7 bases. After removal of 0 bases from V and 6 bases from J, the junction contained 6 bases not matched to a gene. The CDR3 is 14 residues long. Germline V gives CDR1 SGHRS, CDR2 YFSETQ. Written as DNA, the CDR3 is TGCGCCAGCAGCTTGGCCGGGACAGCCCTCGAGCAGTACTTC. Residues: CASSLAGTALEQYF.

V is TRBV7-2 and J is TRBJ2-5, with 13 bases lining up with TRBD2. Germline trimming cut 2 bases from V and 4 bases from J; bases unmatched to any gene: 4. Germline V gene sequence: CDR1 SGHTA, CDR2 FQGNSA. CDR3 length equals 16 residues. The CDR3 is CASSLTSGGASETQYF. CDR3 sequence (DNA): TGTGCCAGCAGCTTAACTAGCGGGGGGGCATCAGAGACCCAGTACTTC.

The chain carries TRBV20-1 and TRBJ1-5; a possible D gene is TRBD1 (5 bases). The CDR3 is 14 amino acids. Germline CDR1 is DFQATT and CDR2 is SNEGSKA (reference sequence). Trimming stripped 6 bases from V and 1 base from J, with 13 bases between. CDR3 DNA: TGCAGTGCGAGAACCGGGGCGAGCAATCAGCCCCAGCATTTT. This translates into CSARTGASNQPQHF.

The sample holds many counts of this clonotype. The chain is built from TRBV12-5 and TRBJ2-1, with 9 bases lining up with TRBD1. The CDR3 sequence is 14 residues long. CDR1 and CDR2 from the germline V gene are LGHNT and FRNRAP. The V and J ends lost 2 bases and 9 bases, in that order; junction bases with no gene match: 5. Here the CDR3 reads CASGLIGQGSEQFF. CDR3 bases: TGTGCTAGTGGTTTGATAGGACAGGGGAGTGAGCAGTTCTTC.

This chain joins TRBV10-3 and TRBJ2-3, with TRBD2 identical over 13 bases. Germline V gene sequence: CDR1 ENHRY, CDR2 SYGVKD. This CDR3 contains 15 residues. Trimming at V came to 6 bases and at J to 2 bases, leaving 2 bases not matched to a gene. Here the CDR3 reads CAIRLAGGATDTQYF. The CDR3 DNA sequence: TGTGCCATCAGACTAGCGGGAGGGGCCACAGATACGCAGTATTTT.

The V and J genes are TRBV4-3 and TRBJ2-5, with D uncertain. V shed 0 bases and J shed 4 bases, with 9 bases lying between them. Germline loops: CDR1 LGHNA, CDR2 YSLEER. The CDR3 has 14 amino acids. CDR3 in DNA: TGCGCCAGCAGCCAAGATTTAACCAGAGAGACCCAGTACTTC. This sequence encodes CASSQDLTRETQYF.